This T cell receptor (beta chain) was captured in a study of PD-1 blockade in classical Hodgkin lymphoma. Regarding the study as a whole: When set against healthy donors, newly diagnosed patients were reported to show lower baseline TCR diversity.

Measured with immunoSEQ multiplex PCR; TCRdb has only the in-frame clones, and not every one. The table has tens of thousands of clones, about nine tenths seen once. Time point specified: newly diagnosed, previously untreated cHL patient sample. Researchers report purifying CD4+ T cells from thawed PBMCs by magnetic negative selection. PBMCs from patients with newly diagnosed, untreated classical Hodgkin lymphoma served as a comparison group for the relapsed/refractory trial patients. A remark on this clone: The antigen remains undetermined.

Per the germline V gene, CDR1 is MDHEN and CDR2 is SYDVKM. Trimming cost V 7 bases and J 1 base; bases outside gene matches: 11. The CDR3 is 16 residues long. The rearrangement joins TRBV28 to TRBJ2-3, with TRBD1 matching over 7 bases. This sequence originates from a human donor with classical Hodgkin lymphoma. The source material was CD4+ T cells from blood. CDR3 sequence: CASISRARGRTDTQYF. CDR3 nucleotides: TGTGCCAGCATCTCGAGAGCTAGGGGGCGCACAGATACGCAGTATTTT.